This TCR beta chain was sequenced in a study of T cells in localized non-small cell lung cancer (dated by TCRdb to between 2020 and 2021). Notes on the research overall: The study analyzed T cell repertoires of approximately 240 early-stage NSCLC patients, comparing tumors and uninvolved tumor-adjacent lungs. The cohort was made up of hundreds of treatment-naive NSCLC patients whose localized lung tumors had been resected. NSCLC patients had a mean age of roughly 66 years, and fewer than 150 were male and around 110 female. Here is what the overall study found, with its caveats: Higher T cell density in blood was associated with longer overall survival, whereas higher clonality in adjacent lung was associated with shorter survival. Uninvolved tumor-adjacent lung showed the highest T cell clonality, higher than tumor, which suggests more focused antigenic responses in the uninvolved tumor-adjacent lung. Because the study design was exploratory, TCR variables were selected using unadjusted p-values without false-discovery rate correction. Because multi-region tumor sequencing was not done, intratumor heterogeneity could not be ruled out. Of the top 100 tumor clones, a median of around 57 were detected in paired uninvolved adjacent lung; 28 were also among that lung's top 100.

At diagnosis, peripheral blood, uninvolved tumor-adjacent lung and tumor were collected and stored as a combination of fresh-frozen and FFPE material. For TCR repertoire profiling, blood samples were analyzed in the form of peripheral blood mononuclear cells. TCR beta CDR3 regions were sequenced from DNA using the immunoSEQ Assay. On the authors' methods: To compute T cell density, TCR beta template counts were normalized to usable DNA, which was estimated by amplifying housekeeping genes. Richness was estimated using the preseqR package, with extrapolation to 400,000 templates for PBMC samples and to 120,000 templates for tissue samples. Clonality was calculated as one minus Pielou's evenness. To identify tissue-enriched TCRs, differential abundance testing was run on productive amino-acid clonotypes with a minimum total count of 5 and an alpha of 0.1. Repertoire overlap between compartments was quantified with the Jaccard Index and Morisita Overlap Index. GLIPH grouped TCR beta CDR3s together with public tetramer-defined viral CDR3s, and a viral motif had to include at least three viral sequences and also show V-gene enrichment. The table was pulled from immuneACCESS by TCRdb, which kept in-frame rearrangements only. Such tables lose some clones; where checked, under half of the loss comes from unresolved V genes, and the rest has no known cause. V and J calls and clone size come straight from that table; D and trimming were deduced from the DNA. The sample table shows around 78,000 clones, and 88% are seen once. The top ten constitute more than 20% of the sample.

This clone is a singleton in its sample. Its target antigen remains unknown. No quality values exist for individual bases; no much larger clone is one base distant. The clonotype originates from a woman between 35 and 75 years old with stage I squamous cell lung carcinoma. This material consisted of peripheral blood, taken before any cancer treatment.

The DNA reads as follows: TGTGCCTGGAGTCGCGGGGGCCCAGATACGCAGTATTTT. The resulting protein is CAWSRGGPDTQYF. The chain links TRBV30 with TRBJ2-3, and possibly TRBD2, on 7 matching bases. Relative to germline, V is 2 bases shorter and J is 4 bases shorter, with 10 bases between their ends. CDR1 GTSNPN and CDR2 SVGIG were looked up in the germline V gene (reference sequence). The CDR3, cysteine through phenylalanine, is 13 amino acids long. Only the CDR3 portion is preserved as DNA: 39 bases, with reading frame beginning at the first base.